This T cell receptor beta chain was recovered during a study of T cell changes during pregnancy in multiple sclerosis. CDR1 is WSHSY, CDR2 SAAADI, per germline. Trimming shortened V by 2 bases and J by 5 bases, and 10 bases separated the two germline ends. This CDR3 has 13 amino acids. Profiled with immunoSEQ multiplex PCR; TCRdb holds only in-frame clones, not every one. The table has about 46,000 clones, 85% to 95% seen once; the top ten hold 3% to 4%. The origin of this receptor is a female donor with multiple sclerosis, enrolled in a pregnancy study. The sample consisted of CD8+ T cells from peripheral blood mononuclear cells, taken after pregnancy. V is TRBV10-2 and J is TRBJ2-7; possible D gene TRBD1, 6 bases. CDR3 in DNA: TGCGCCAGCAGTGAGGCCCACAGGGACGAGCAGTACTTC. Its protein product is CASSEAHRDEQYF.